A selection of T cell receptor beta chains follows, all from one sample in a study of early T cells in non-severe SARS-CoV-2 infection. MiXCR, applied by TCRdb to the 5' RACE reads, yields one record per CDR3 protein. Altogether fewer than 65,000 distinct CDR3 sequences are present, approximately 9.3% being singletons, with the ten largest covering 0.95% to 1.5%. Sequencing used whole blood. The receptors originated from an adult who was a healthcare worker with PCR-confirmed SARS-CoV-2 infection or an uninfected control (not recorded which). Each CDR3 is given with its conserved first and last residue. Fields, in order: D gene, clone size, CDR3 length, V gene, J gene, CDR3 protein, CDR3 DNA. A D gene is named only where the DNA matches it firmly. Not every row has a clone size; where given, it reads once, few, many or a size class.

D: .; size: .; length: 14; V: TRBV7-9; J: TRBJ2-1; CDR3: CASSPSPQGNEQFF; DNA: TGTGCCAGCAGCCCATCACCACAGGGCAATGAGCAGTTCTTC
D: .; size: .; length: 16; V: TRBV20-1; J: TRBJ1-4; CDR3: CSAQDARGATNEKLFF; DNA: TGCAGTGCCCAGGACGCGCGGGGGGCAACTAATGAAAAACTGTTTTTT
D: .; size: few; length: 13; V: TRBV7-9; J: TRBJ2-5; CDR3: CASSSGDVETQYF; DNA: TGTGCCAGCAGCTCCGGGGACGTAGAGACCCAGTACTTC
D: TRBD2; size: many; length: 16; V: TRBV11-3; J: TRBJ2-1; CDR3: CASSPGLAGGTNEQFF; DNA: TGTGCCAGCAGCCCTGGACTAGCGGGGGGGACCAATGAGCAGTTCTTC
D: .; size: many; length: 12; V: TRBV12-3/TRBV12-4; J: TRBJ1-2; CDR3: CASSSDNYGYTF; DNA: TGTGCCAGCAGTTCAGACAACTATGGCTACACCTTC
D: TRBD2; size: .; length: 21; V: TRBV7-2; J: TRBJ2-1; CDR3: CASSTYPGLAGPVSSYNEQFF; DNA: TGTGCCAGCAGCACCTACCCGGGACTAGCGGGTCCTGTTAGCTCCTACAATGAGCAGTTCTTC
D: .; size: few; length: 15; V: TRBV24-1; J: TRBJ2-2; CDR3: CATSDLSRSTGELFF; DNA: TGTGCCACCAGTGATTTGTCTAGATCCACCGGGGAGCTGTTTTTT
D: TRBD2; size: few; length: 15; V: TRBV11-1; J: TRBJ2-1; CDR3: CASSPRRGDYNEQFF; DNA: TGTGCCAGCAGCCCTCGGCGGGGGGATTACAATGAGCAGTTCTTC
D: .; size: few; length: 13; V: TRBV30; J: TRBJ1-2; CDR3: CAWTSARGSGYTF; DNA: TGTGCCTGGACATCTGCCAGGGGCTCTGGCTACACCTTC
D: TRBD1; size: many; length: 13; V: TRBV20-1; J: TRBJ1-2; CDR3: CSARDRNNYGYTF; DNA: TGCAGTGCTAGGGACAGGAATAACTATGGCTACACCTTC